This T cell receptor (beta chain) was sequenced for a study of T cell responses to AZD1222 COVID-19 vaccine. Study summary: Second doses that came at about 4 or about 12 weeks were put together. Study-wide findings and caveats: Distributed over spike, vaccine-associated CD4 TCRs predominated at 160-218 and 743-854. Of spike-specific TCRs, nearly half reportedly target regions left unmutated in variants.

On this clone itself: What it binds is not known.

Using immunoSEQ multiplex PCR, the repertoire was profiled, and TCRdb retains in-frame clones only, with some absent. The sample has 95,000 to 150,000 clones; about 85% are singletons. Germline assignment: CDR1 SGHNT and CDR2 YYREEE (reference sequence). The CDR3 extends over 15 amino acids. V was pared by 1 base and J by 2 bases, with 12 bases between. The starting material was peripheral blood, obtained on day 0 of AZD1222 vaccination. The sequence derives from an adult in good health. This rearrangement joins TRBV5-4 to TRBJ1-1, with TRBD1 as a possible D gene (5 bases). CDR3 nucleotide sequence: TGTGCCAGCAGCTTGCGGCCGGGACCCAACACTGAAGCTTTCTTT. Amino acid sequence: CASSLRPGPNTEAFF.